This TCR beta chain stems from a study of blood T cells in healthy people across ages. Next came a second PCR, run for about 6 to 12 cycles, which used a sample-barcoded 5' primer along with a J-beta primer mix. Unique molecular identifiers of 12 random nucleotides labeled each cDNA. TCRdb passed the 5' RACE reads through MiXCR, listing each CDR3 protein once. The data contain about 760,000 distinct CDR3 sequences, 20% to 30% of them singletons. Germline CDR1 and CDR2: SGHRS and YFSETQ. This CDR3 comprises 14 residues. V was pared by 0 bases and J by 5 bases, with 11 bases between. This clonotype was found a few times. The data also belong to a second study, concerning T cells of mothers and their children. That study reports: Not a single persistent microchimeric T cell clone was detected.

The sample consisted of blood. The TCR comes from a boy between 5 and 17 years old in good health. The chain combines TRBV5-1 with TRBJ2-5; D not certain. Here the CDR3 reads CASSLAPGDETQYF. In DNA form, the CDR3 reads TGCGCCAGCAGCTTGGCCCCCGGAGACGAGACCCAGTACTTC.